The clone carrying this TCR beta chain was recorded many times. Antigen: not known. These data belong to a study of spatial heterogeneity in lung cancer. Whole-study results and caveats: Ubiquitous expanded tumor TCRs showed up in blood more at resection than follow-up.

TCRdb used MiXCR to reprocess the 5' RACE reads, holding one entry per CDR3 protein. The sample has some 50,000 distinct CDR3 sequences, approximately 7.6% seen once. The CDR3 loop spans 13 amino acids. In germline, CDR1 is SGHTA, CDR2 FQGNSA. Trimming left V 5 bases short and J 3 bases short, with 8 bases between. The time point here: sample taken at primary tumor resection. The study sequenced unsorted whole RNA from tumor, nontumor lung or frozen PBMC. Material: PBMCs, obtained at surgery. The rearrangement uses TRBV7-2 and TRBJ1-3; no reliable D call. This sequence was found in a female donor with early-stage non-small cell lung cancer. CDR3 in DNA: TGTGCCAGCAGCCCAAGTGGTGGAAACACCATATATTTT. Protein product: CASSPSGGNTIYF.